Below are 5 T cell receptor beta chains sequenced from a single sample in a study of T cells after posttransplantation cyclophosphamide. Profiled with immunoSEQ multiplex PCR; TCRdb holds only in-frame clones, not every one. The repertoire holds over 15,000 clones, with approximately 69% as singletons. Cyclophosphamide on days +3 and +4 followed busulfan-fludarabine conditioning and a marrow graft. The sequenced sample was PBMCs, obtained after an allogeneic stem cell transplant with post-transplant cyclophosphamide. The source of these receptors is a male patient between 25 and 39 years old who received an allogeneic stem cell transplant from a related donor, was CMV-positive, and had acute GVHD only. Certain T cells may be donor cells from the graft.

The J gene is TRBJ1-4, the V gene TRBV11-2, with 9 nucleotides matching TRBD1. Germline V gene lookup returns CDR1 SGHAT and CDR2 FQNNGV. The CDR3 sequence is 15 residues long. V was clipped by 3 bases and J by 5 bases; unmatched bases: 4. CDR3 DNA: TGTGCCAGCAGCTTTGGGACAGGGATCAATGAAAAACTGTTTTTT. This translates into CASSFGTGINEKLFF.

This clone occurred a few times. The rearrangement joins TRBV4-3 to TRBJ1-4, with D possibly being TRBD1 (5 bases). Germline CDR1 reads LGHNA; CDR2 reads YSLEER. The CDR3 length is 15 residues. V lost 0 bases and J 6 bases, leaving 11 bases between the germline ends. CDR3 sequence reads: CASSQERGEDEKLFF. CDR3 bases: TGCGCCAGCAGCCAAGAACGGGGGGAGGATGAAAAACTGTTTTTT.

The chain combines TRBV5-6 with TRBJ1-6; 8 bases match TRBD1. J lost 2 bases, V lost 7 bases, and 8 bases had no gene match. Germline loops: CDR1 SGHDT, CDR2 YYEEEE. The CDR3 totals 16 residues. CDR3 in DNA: TGTGCCAGCCAACGACAGGGGTTCACCTATAATTCACCCCTCCACTTT. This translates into CASQRQGFTYNSPLHF.

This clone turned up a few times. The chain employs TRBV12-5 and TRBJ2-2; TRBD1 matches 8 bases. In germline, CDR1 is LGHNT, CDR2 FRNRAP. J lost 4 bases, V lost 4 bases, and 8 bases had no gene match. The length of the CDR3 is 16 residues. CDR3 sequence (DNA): TGTGCTAGTGGTTGGATGGGACAGGACCGCACCGGGGAGCTGTTTTTT. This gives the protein CASGWMGQDRTGELFF.

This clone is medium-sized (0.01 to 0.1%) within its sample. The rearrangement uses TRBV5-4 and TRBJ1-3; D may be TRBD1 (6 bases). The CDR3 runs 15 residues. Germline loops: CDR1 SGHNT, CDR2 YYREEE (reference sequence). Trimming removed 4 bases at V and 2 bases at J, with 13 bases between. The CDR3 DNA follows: TGTGCCAGCAGCGATTCAGGGGTTCCTGGAAACACCATATATTTT. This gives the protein CASSDSGVPGNTIYF.